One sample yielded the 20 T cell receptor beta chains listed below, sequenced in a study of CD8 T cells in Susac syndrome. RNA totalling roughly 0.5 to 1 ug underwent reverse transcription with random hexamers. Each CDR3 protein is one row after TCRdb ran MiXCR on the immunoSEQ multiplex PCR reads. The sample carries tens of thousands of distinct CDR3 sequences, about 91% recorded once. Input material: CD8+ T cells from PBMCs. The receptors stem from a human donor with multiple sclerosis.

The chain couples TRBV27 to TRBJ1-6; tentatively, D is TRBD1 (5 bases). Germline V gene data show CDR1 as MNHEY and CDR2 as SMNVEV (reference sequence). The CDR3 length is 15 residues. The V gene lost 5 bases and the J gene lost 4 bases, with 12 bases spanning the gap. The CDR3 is CASSPAGGYNSPLHF. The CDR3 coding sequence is TGTGCCAGCAGTCCAGCGGGGGGTTATAATTCACCCCTCCACTTT.

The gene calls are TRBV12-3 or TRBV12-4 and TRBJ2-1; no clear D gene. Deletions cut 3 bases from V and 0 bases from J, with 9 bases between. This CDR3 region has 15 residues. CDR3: CASSFMSLSYNEQFF. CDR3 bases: TGTGCCAGCAGTTTTATGTCCCTCTCCTACAATGAGCAGTTCTTC.

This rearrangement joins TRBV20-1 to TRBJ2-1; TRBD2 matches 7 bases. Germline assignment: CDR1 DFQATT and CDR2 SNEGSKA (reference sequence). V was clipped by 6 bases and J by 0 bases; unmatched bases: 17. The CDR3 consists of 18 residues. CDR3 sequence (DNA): TGCAGTGCCCCGGCGGGAGTCGGGCTGGGGAGCTCCTACAATGAGCAGTTCTTC. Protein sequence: CSAPAGVGLGSSYNEQFF.

The CDR3 reads CASSVGTGLYEGNTIYF. The CDR3 region has the DNA TGTGCCAGCAGCGTCGGGACAGGGCTCTATGAGGGAAACACCATATATTTT. The chain carries TRBV9 and TRBJ1-3; 9 bases are shared with TRBD1. Trimming removed 2 bases from V and 4 bases from J; junction bases left unmatched: 10. The CDR3 sequence is 17 residues long. Germline-derived CDR1 and CDR2 are SGDLS and YYNGEE.

The CDR3 sequence is CAISESVASTGELFF. CDR3 in DNA: TGTGCCATCAGTGAGTCGGTGGCTTCTACCGGGGAGCTGTTTTTT. The gene calls are TRBV10-3 and TRBJ2-2; the D is unclear. The CDR3 covers 15 residues. Germline CDR1 is ENHRY and CDR2 is SYGVKD. Trimming stripped 0 bases from V and 5 bases from J, with 10 bases between.

CDR3 sequence (DNA): TGTGCCAGCAGTGGGACAGGACAACACACTGAAGCTTTCTTT. As protein: CASSGTGQHTEAFF. This sequence joins TRBV12-3 or TRBV12-4 and TRBJ1-1; 8 nucleotides align to TRBD1. The trim removed 5 bases at V and 3 bases at J, leaving 5 bases unmatched. This CDR3 has 14 amino acids.

The CDR3: CASSPPVYEQFF. CDR3 sequence (DNA): TGTGCCAGCAGCCCCCCCGTTTATGAGCAGTTCTTC. The chain joins TRBV28 to TRBJ2-1; D remains unclear. The CDR3 is 12 residues long. The ends were cut back, 6 bases at V and 8 bases at J, with 11 bases in the middle. The germline CDR1 and CDR2 sequences are MDHEN and SYDVKM.

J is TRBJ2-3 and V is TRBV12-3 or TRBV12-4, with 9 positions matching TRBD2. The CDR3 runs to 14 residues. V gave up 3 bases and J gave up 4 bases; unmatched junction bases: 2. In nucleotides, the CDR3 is TGTGCCAGCAGTTTTGCGGGAGGGGCAGATACGCAGTATTTT. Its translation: CASSFAGGADTQYF.

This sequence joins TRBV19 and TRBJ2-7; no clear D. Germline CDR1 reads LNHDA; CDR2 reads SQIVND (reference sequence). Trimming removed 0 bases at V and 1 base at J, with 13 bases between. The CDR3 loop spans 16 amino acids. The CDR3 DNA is TGTGCCAGTAGTATAGATTGGGGTTCCGCATCCTACGAGCAGTACTTC. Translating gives CASSIDWGSASYEQYF.

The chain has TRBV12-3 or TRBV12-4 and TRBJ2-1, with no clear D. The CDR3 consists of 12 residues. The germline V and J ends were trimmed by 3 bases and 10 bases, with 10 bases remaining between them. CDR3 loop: CASSFIVAEQFF. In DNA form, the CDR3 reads TGTGCCAGCAGTTTTATCGTAGCCGAGCAGTTCTTC.

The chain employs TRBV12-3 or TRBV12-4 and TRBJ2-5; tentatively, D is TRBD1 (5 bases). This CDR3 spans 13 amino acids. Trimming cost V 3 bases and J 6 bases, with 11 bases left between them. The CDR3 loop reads CASSFLGPQTQYF. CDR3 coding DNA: TGTGCCAGCAGTTTTTTGGGGCCGCAGACCCAGTACTTC.

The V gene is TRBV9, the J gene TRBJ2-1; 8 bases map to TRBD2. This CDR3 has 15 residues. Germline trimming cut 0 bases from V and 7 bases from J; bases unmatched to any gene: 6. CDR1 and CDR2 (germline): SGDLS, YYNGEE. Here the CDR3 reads CASSVATGLENEQFF. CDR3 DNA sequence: TGTGCCAGCAGCGTAGCTACGGGACTAGAGAATGAGCAGTTCTTC.

The CDR3 coding sequence is TGCGCCAGCAGCCAAGGGCAGCCGTCCCACGAGCAGTACTTC. Its translation is CASSQGQPSHEQYF. The chain joins TRBV4-1 to TRBJ2-7; D is unclear. V dropped 1 base and J dropped 5 bases, with 12 bases sitting between them. The germline V gene has CDR1 MGHRA and CDR2 YSYEKL. The CDR3 spans 14 residues.

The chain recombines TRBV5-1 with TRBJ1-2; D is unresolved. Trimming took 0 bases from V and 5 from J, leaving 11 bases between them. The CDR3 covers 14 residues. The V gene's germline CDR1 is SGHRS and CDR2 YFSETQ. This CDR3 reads CASSLETSSYGYTF. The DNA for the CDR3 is TGCGCCAGCAGCTTGGAGACCTCATCTTATGGCTACACCTTC.

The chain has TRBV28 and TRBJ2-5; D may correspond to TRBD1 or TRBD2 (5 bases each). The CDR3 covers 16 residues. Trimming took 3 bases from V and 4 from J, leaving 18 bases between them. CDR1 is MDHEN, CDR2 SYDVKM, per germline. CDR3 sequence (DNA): TGTGCCAGCAGTTTGTTGAGGGGTCGCGAGGGAGAGACCCAGTACTTC. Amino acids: CASSLLRGREGETQYF.

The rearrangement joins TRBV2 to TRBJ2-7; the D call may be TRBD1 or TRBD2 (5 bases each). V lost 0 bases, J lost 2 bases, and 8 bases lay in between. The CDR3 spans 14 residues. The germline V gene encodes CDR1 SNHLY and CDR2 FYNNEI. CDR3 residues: CASSEAGATYEQYF. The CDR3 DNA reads TGTGCCAGCAGTGAAGCCGGGGCTACCTACGAGCAGTACTTC.

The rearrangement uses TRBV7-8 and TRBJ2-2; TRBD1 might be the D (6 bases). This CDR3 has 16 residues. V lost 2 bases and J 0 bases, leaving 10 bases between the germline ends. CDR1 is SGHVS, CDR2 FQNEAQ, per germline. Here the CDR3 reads CASSLYRVTNTGELFF. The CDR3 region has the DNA TGTGCCAGCAGCTTATACAGGGTCACGAACACCGGGGAGCTGTTTTTT.

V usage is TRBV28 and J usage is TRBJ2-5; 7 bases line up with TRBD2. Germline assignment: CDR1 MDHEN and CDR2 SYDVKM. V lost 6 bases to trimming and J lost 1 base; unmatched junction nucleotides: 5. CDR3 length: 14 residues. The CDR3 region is CASRDPGGQETQYF. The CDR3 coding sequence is TGTGCCAGCAGAGACCCGGGGGGCCAAGAGACCCAGTACTTC.

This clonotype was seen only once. The CDR3 region has the DNA TGTGCCAGCAGTGAAGTGGGGTCTGGGGAAGAGACCCAGTACTTC. This translates into CASSEVGSGEETQYF. This chain links TRBV6-1 with TRBJ2-5; no clear D. Per germline, CDR1 MNHNS and CDR2 SASEGT. The length of the CDR3 is 15 residues. V was trimmed by 1 base and J by 3 bases, leaving 12 bases between them.

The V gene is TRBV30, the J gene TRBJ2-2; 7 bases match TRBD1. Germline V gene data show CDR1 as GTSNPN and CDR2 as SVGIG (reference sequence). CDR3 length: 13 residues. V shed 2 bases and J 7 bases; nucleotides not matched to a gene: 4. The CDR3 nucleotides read TGTGCCTGGAGTTTATACAGGGGCGGGGAGCTGTTTTTT. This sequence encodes CAWSLYRGGELFF. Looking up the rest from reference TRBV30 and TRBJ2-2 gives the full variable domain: SQTIHQWPATLVQPVGSPLSLECTVEGTSNPNLYWYRQAAGRGLQLLFYSVGIGQISSEVPQNLSASRPQDRQFILSSKKLLLSDSGFYLCAWSLYRGGELFFGEGSRLTVL.